This TCR beta chain was captured in a study of blood T cell repertoires in COVID-19. The wider study: The United States, Italy and Spain were the sources of the acute and convalescent COVID-19 samples.

Patients in Seattle were enrolled during active infection, then followed longitudinally. Germline-derived CDR1 and CDR2 are SQVTM and ANQGSEA. The CDR3 runs to 14 residues. J lost 4 bases, V lost 6 bases, and 10 bases had no gene match. Per the authors' pipeline: From reference gene primer amplification, estimates of nucleated cell counts were derived. Libraries were prepared by immunoSEQ multiplex PCR; TCRdb keeps only in-frame clonotypes and omits some of them. The V and J calls and clone size were taken over from that table, and D and trimming were inferred from the DNA. The sample holds tens of thousands of clones, roughly four fifths seen once.

The material sequenced was peripheral blood. The chain has TRBV29-1 and TRBJ2-7; 9 bases align to TRBD2. This clonotype was sampled from a man aged 50 or older with COVID-19, enrolled during active disease. The CDR3 coding sequence is TGCAGCGTCTTTGGGCGGGAGGGACGGTACGAGCAGTACTTC. This translates into CSVFGREGRYEQYF.